This entry describes one T cell receptor (beta chain). Its antigen is still unknown. The source of the sample is a study of cytomegalovirus exposure and HLA in healthy donors. On the study more broadly: An early data release held some 89 million unique TCRs from HLA-typed donors.

Study findings and constraints: Most subjects' HLA-A and HLA-B alleles were reportedly predicted from TCR beta sequences. Being indistinguishable, some V segments were excluded, TRBV6-2 and TRBV6-3 among them. An analysis was carried out at a later point. It showed that HLA-associated TCR beta chains were more clonally expanded than equally common non-associated chains.

This CDR3 region has 14 residues. Trimming cost V 10 bases and J 5 bases, with 18 bases left between them. The germline gives CDR1 MDHEN, CDR2 SYDVKM. PCR involved 60 Vbeta and 13 Jbeta primers. Profiling relied on immunoSEQ multiplex PCR, and the TCRdb table lists in-frame clones only, not all of them. Of 60,000 to 70,000 clones detected, around three quarters appear once; the ten largest clones hold almost 4.5%. The sample consisted of PBMCs. The receptor was isolated from a woman in her twenties or thirties in good health and CMV-seronegative. The chain recombines TRBV28 with TRBJ1-5, with unresolved D. The CDR3 sequence: CATTERGRHQPQHF. CDR3 in DNA: TGTGCCACCACCGAGCGGGGTAGGCATCAGCCCCAGCATTTT.